This T cell receptor beta chain was recovered during a study of blood T cell repertoires in COVID-19. Study at large: Samples of COVID-19 (acute and convalescent) were obtained from the United States, Italy and Spain. T cells, B-cell-depleted T cells, or PBMCs supplied cDNA or gDNA.

CDR1 is SEHNR, CDR2 FQNEAQ, per germline (reference sequence). V was clipped by 5 bases and J by 3 bases; unmatched bases: 4. The CDR3 is 15 residues long. The count of this clone is one. Original data processing: Quantification of nucleated cells was approximated via reference gene primer amplification. The protocol was immunoSEQ multiplex PCR, while the TCRdb copy is restricted to in-frame clones and leaves out a portion. That table furnishes V, J and clone size, whereas the DNA furnished D and trimming. The sample holds about 26,000 clones; 82% are singletons and the top ten take roughly 34%. Sequencing was done on a sample of peripheral blood. The sequence was obtained from a human donor in a cohort sampled during active COVID-19. The V and J genes are TRBV7-9 and TRBJ2-3; TRBD2 matches 11 bases. The CDR3 region has the DNA TGTGCCAGCAGCCACCGACTAGCGGGAACAGATACGCAGTATTTT. Protein: CASSHRLAGTDTQYF.